The source of this T cell receptor beta chain is a study of T cell responses to AZD1222 COVID-19 vaccine. Study-wide context: Recipients boosted at about 4 weeks or about 12 weeks are pooled.

This CDR3 region has 16 residues. In germline, CDR1 is SGHAT, CDR2 FQNNGV. Trimming cost V 6 bases and J 7 bases, with 21 bases left between them. Study outcomes and limitations: It was only five to seven AZD1222 recipients who were seropositive at baseline. Two AZD1222 doses significantly raised spike-specific TCR breadth and depth over controls. In the spike-specific TCR repertoire, nearly half reportedly target unmutated variant regions.

Clones were sequenced by immunoSEQ multiplex PCR, and TCRdb holds only the in-frame ones, with some missing. This sample yields 120,000 or so clones, of which roughly 85% are seen a single time; roughly 8% belongs to the top ten. This clone has only one observation. Its matching antigen is unknown. The chain carries TRBV11-2 and TRBJ2-2; D is possibly TRBD2 (6 bases). The sample consisted of peripheral blood, taken on day 0 of AZD1222 vaccination. The source is an adult in good health. The CDR3 DNA reads TGTGCCAGCAGAACCGAAAAGGGACTCCGAGGCGGGGAGCTGTTTTTT. It translates to CASRTEKGLRGGELFF.